This TCR beta chain was captured by sequencing in a study of blood T cells in healthy people across ages (dated by TCRdb to about 2015). Regarding the study in general: In model experiments, roughly one uniquely barcoded TCR beta cDNA molecule per two T cells was captured by template switching. Four age groups were formed from the donors: young (average around 15 years), middle-aged (around 40), aged (62) and long-lived (less than 85). To avoid experimental bias, donors of different ages were spread randomly across the sequencing lanes. Using the same blood draw, the study looked at two additional independent replicas of 1 million unique cDNA reads for two donors, one aged 18 to 30 and the other aged 80 or older. The study measured age-related changes in TCR beta repertoire diversity using deep sequencing normalized with unique cDNA molecular identifiers. What the authors observed across the whole study: There was a strong correlation between observed TCR beta diversity and the percentage of naive T cells measured by flow cytometry. Donor CMV infection status was unknown, potentially confounding age-related changes in expanded clonotypes. Bulk unsorted PBMC profiling prevented conclusive comparison of naive and antigen-experienced compartments. Estimates of total diversity from one million sequenced T cells were regarded as lower bounds and underestimates. Compared with the aged group, the long-lived group had more naive CD4+ T cells, fewer expanded clones and increased TCR diversity, a pattern suggesting age selection. Observed TCR beta diversity per million T cells fell roughly linearly with age, and a significant reduction was already apparent by age roughly 40.

The cysteine opens and the phenylalanine closes a CDR3 of 15 amino acids. Only the CDR3 part of the read is kept: 45 bases, read in frame from the first base. The junction carries 11 bases between V and J, which are trimmed by 1 base and 2 bases respectively. Via the germline V gene, CDR1 is LGHNA and CDR2 YSLEER. The donors were about 40 Caucasian individuals from Russia, aged roughly 6 to 100 years, who were systemically healthy. Each donor gave ten milliliters of peripheral blood, drawn into EDTA-treated Vacutainer tubes. Ficoll-Paque density-gradient centrifugation was used to isolate PBMCs, with at least 7 million per sample. Trizol reagent was used to extract total RNA from the PBMCs, yielding at least 6 micrograms per sample. Naive CD45RAhigh/CD27high T cell percentages were measured by flow cytometry on a PBMC aliquot from every donor. In the case of this clonotype: The antigen this receptor binds is unknown. Per-base qualities were not stored, and no clone one base away is much larger.

The library was produced with 5' RACE. The sequencer was an Illumina HiSeq 2500. A second PCR of roughly 7 to 11 cycles was performed with a sample-barcoded 5' primer and a J-beta primer mix. A unique molecular identifier was introduced onto each TCR beta cDNA molecule by a template-switch 5' adaptor carrying 12 random nucleotides. At least 2.5 million CDR3-containing paired-end reads were obtained from each sample. The Mint cDNA synthesis kit, primed by a TRBC-specific oligonucleotide, was used to synthesize first-strand cDNA from all RNA. All cDNA was treated with uracil-DNA glycosylase and then went through a first 18-cycle PCR with the universal primers M1SS and BC2_uni_R. Regarding the original processing steps: For normalization, 1 million high-quality reads were randomly selected from each sample, with every read carrying a distinct molecular identifier. Reads sharing molecular identifiers were discarded rather than binned into consensus sequences. MiTCR, run with a Q25 quality threshold and the strictest error-elimination algorithm, handled CDR3 identification, clonotype clustering and error correction. A nonparametric unseen species model with Euler transformation was used to estimate a lower bound on total TCR beta diversity. The public reads were reanalyzed by TCRdb: fastp trimming at Q25, MiXCR alignment, in-frame beta chains only. Identical CDR3 proteins give one entry, which carries the most common genes and DNA. The V and J calls come from TCRdb's annotation, not from the publication. The sample records about 1.5 million distinct CDR3 sequences, about 42% of which are singletons. The ten largest clones represent about 4% of the sample.

This TCR derives from a woman under 30 in good health. Sequencing was done on a sample of blood. The chain is assembled from TRBV4-3 and TRBJ1-2; the D gene cannot be named for sure. DNA sequence: TGCGCCAGCAGCCAAGGTGTTACTCTGAACTATGGCTACACCTTC. Translated, this gives CASSQGVTLNYGYTF.